A single T cell receptor (beta chain) is shown here with its context. What it recognizes is unknown. Trimming left V 8 bases short and J 2 bases short, with 6 bases between. The germline gives CDR1 LNHNV, CDR2 YYDKDF (reference sequence). The CDR3 totals 11 residues. The data derive from a study of post-analysis software for immune sequencing data. Study-wide context: As for disease course, relapsing-remitting, secondary progressive and progressive-relapsing multiple sclerosis were all included. Study-wide results and caveats: The study found TRBV5-6, TRBV5-1 and TRBV20-1 among a few TRBV segments more frequent in patients than controls.

Incorporated into the TCR beta cDNA libraries were unique molecular identifiers, which served to reduce PCR and sequencing biases. T cells, about 0.9 to 10 million of them, yielded around 460,000 cDNA molecules. A single record per CDR3 protein comes from TCRdb applying MiXCR to the PCR reads. Here the sample spans roughly 670,000 distinct CDR3 sequences, 55% to 60% being singletons. The chain is built from TRBV15 and TRBJ1-2; D call uncertain. The source of this sequence is a girl aged 2 to 10 with multiple sclerosis. The specimen was blood. CDR3 sequence (DNA): TGTGCCACCGAAGACAACTATGGCTACACCTTC. As protein: CATEDNYGYTF.